A single sample gave rise to the 30 T cell receptor beta chains below, sequenced in a study of vaccination and CD4 T cells after COVID-19. An Oncomine TCR Beta short-read assay was used to sequence the DNA from cultured CD4+ T cells. TCRdb called the PCR reads again in MiXCR, with one record for every CDR3 protein. In the table there are about 11,000 distinct CDR3 sequences, roughly 60% of which are singletons. As for treatment: roughly 10-day PBMC culture with coronavirus spike peptide pools or control peptides (ViraFEST assay). These receptors have no identified antigens. The sequencing sample was made of CD4+ T cells from blood, cultured in vitro. The receptors here all came from a human donor who had recovered from COVID-19.

The rearrangement uses TRBV12-3 or TRBV12-4 and TRBJ1-1; D ambiguous. Deletions cut 4 bases from V and 4 bases from J, with 4 bases between. This CDR3 is 11 amino acids long. Here the CDR3 reads CASSSGTEAFF. The DNA for the CDR3 is TGTGCCAGCAGTTCCGGCACTGAAGCTTTCTTT.

This chain connects TRBV20-1 to TRBJ1-3; D is ambiguous. Germline V CDR1 and CDR2: DFQATT, SNEGSKA (reference sequence). This CDR3 is built from 14 residues. V was cut by 3 bases and J by 3 bases, with 12 bases left in between. CDR3: CSASPEGSGNTIYF. The CDR3 region has the DNA TGCAGTGCTAGCCCGGAGGGCAGTGGAAACACCATATATTTT.

V gene TRBV7-8 combines with J gene TRBJ2-1; 8 bases align to TRBD1. Trimming took 2 bases from V and 4 from J; bases not matched to a gene: 10. The CDR3 is 17 amino acids. Germline V gene lookup returns CDR1 SGHVS and CDR2 FQNEAQ. CDR3 sequence: CASSLRPPGGGYNEQFF. The CDR3 DNA reads as TGTGCCAGCAGCTTAAGGCCGCCAGGGGGCGGTTACAATGAGCAGTTCTTC.

V and J are TRBV20-1 and TRBJ2-1; TRBD1 matches at 9 bases. Germline V lookup: CDR1 DFQATT, CDR2 SNEGSKA (reference sequence). The CDR3 is 20 residues long. V was pared by 3 bases and J by 5 bases, with 23 bases of the junction left unmatched. The CDR3 reads CSASFPTFTDRDREHNEQFF. CDR3 bases: TGCAGTGCTAGTTTTCCCACTTTTACCGACCGGGACAGGGAACACAATGAGCAGTTCTTC.

The J gene is TRBJ2-2, the V gene TRBV5-1; TRBD1 might be the D (6 bases). The CDR3 sequence is 13 residues long. V lost 8 bases and J 5 bases, leaving 13 bases between the germline ends. Germline lookup yields CDR1 SGHRS and CDR2 YFSETQ. CDR3 amino acids: CASSTGNTGELFF. The CDR3 nucleotides read TGCGCCAGTTCCACAGGGAATACCGGGGAGCTGTTTTTT. Full variable domain (outside the CDR3, taken from reference TRBV5-1 and TRBJ2-2): KAGVTQTPRYLIKTRGQQVTLSCSPISGHRSVSWYQQTPGQGLQFLFEYFSETQRNKGNFPGRFSGRQFSNSRSEMNVSTLELGDSALYLCASSTGNTGELFFGEGSRLTVL.

V and J are TRBV6-1 and TRBJ1-6; the D is unclear. In germline, CDR1 is MNHNS, CDR2 SASEGT. V lost 8 bases and J lost 9, with 11 bases in between. This CDR3 comprises 12 residues. CDR3 residues: CASQADSSPLHF. CDR3 coding DNA: TGTGCCAGCCAGGCAGACTCTTCACCCCTCCACTTT.

V gene TRBV6-2 or TRBV6-3 combines with J gene TRBJ1-5; D call uncertain. Germline CDR1 and CDR2: MNHEY and SVGEGT. The CDR3 runs 15 residues. Trimming pared 4 bases from V and 3 bases from J, leaving 13 bases between. The CDR3 loop is CASSFNSLLNQPQHF. The CDR3 DNA reads as TGTGCCAGCAGTTTTAACAGCCTCCTCAATCAGCCCCAGCATTTT.

The chain combines TRBV28 with TRBJ2-2; TRBD1 matches 11 bases. The CDR3 covers 15 residues. The germline CDR1 and CDR2 sequences are MDHEN and SYDVKM. Trimming removed 5 bases from V and 7 bases from J; junction bases left unmatched: 6. CDR3 DNA: TGTGCCAGCAGTCGAGCTGGGACAGGGGGCGGGGAGCTGTTTTTT. Its translation: CASSRAGTGGGELFF.

The V call is TRBV20-1, the J call TRBJ2-5; possible D gene TRBD2, 6 bases. Germline V CDR1 and CDR2: DFQATT, SNEGSKA (reference sequence). The CDR3 has 13 amino acids. V lost 2 bases to trimming and J lost 5 bases, with 12 bases between them. In DNA form, the CDR3 reads TGCAGTGCTAGACCTGGCGGGAAGGAGACCCAGTACTTC. As protein: CSARPGGKETQYF.

The chain uses TRBV19 and TRBJ2-5; TRBD2 matches at 9 bases. This CDR3 has 15 residues. Losses at the gene ends were 3 bases for V and 1 base for J; bases not matched to a gene: 3. Germline V lookup: CDR1 LNHDA, CDR2 SQIVND (reference sequence). CDR3 protein: CASSILAGIQETQYF. DNA of the CDR3: TGTGCCAGTAGTATTCTAGCGGGAATCCAAGAGACCCAGTACTTC.

The chain has TRBV2 and TRBJ2-7, with 10 bases lining up with TRBD2. The trim removed 6 bases at V and 6 bases at J, leaving 11 bases unmatched. Germline lookup yields CDR1 SNHLY and CDR2 FYNNEI. This CDR3 comprises 15 residues. The CDR3 here is CASRAQSGLAAEQYF. Written as DNA, the CDR3 is TGTGCCAGCAGGGCCCAATCCGGACTAGCGGCCGAGCAGTACTTC.

The chain is built from TRBV20-1 and TRBJ2-3, with TRBD2 identical over 12 bases. Trimming removed 6 bases from V and 2 bases from J; junction bases left unmatched: 3. This CDR3 spans 14 amino acids. Per the germline V gene, CDR1 is DFQATT and CDR2 is SNEGSKA (reference sequence). The CDR3, as DNA: TGCAGTGCCACTAGCGGGGGGTACACAGATACGCAGTATTTT. Its translation is CSATSGGYTDTQYF.

V gene TRBV19 combines with J gene TRBJ2-3; no firm D call. The V and J ends lost 3 bases and 2 bases respectively, with 18 bases between them. CDR1 LNHDA and CDR2 SQIVND come from the germline V gene (reference sequence). CDR3 length: 17 residues. The CDR3 reads CASSMPRGALSTDTQYF. For the CDR3, the DNA is TGTGCCAGTAGTATGCCCCGAGGAGCGTTGTCCACAGATACGCAGTATTTT. The full variable domain, completed using reference TRBV19 and TRBJ2-3, is DGGITQSPKYLFRKEGQNVTLSCEQNLNHDAMYWYRQDPGQGLRLIYYSQIVNDFQKGDIAEGYSVSREKKESFPLTVTSAQKNPTAFYLCASSMPRGALSTDTQYFGPGTRLTVL.

The V and J genes are TRBV19 and TRBJ1-1, with 7 bases lining up with TRBD1. The junction had 17 bases not matched to a gene; V was cut back by 8 bases and J by 5 bases. This CDR3 contains 16 residues. Germline V gene lookup returns CDR1 LNHDA and CDR2 SQIVND (reference sequence). The CDR3 spells CASSTPRTGLETEAFF. The CDR3 nucleotides are TGTGCCAGTTCGACGCCGAGGACAGGACTGGAAACTGAAGCTTTCTTT.

The rearrangement uses TRBV20-1 and TRBJ2-3; D gene unclear. The V gene lost 3 bases and the J gene lost 3 bases, with 10 bases spanning the gap. CDR1 is DFQATT, CDR2 SNEGSKA, per germline (reference sequence). This CDR3 has 13 amino acids. CDR3 in DNA: TGCAGTGCTAGGGCCCGACTTACAGATACGCAGTATTTT. It yields the protein CSARARLTDTQYF.

The gene calls are TRBV10-3 and TRBJ1-5; 7 nucleotides align to TRBD1. There are 15 residues in the CDR3. The J segment lost 2 bases and the V segment lost 6 bases, leaving 7 bases of the junction unmatched. CDR1 and CDR2 (germline): ENHRY, SYGVKD. The CDR3 DNA is TGTGCCATCAGAGAGGGGGCGGAGGGCAATCAGCCCCAGCATTTT. It specifies CAIREGAEGNQPQHF.

This rearrangement joins TRBV10-1 to TRBJ2-1; 13 nucleotides line up with TRBD2. Trimming removed 6 bases from V and 6 bases from J; junction bases left unmatched: 5. The CDR3 is 15 amino acids. The germline gives CDR1 WNHNN, CDR2 SYGVQD (reference sequence). CDR3 in DNA: TGCGCCAGCAGCGATGGACTAGCGGGAGCCAATGAGCAGTTCTTC. Translated: CASSDGLAGANEQFF.

The rearrangement joins TRBV4-1 to TRBJ2-2, with TRBD1 matching over 8 bases. Per the germline V gene, CDR1 is MGHRA and CDR2 is YSYEKL. This CDR3 region has 17 residues. Trimming at V came to 4 bases and at J to 6 bases, leaving 13 bases not matched to a gene. The DNA of the CDR3 is TGCGCCAGCAGCCGCAAAAAGGGACAGGATGGACCCGGGGAGCTGTTTTTT. It codes for CASSRKKGQDGPGELFF.

By share, this clonotype counts as medium-sized. The chain couples TRBV21-1 to TRBJ2-3. TRBV21-1 is a listed pseudogene. The CDR3 covers 12 residues. The CDR3: CASSKAPDTQYF. CDR3 nucleotides: TGTGCCAGCAGCAAAGCTCCAGATACGCAGTATTTT.

The chain links TRBV20-1 to TRBJ2-5, with 8 bases lining up with TRBD1. The germline V gene encodes CDR1 DFQATT and CDR2 SNEGSKA (reference sequence). V lost 3 bases, J lost 5 bases, and 8 bases stayed unmatched. The CDR3 runs to 14 residues. DNA for the CDR3: TGCAGTGCTAGGACAGGGGATCAGAGGGAGACCCAGTACTTC. Protein sequence: CSARTGDQRETQYF.

This clonotype has just a few counts. The V gene is TRBV20-1, the J gene TRBJ1-2; no definite D call. The germline V and J ends were trimmed by 1 base and 8 bases, with 14 bases remaining between them. CDR3 length equals 13 residues. Germline assignment: CDR1 DFQATT and CDR2 SNEGSKA (reference sequence). DNA of the CDR3: TGCAGTGCTAGAGTACCGTCGGGAGAGGGCTACACCTTC. Residues: CSARVPSGEGYTF.

The chain is built from TRBV11-3 and TRBJ2-3; 7 bases fit TRBD2. The junction had 7 bases not matched to a gene; V was cut back by 1 base and J by 0 bases. CDR1 and CDR2 (germline): SGHNT, YENEEA. CDR3 length: 17 residues. As DNA, the CDR3 is TGTGCCAGCAGCTTAGGCCGGCGGGAGAGGAGCACAGATACGCAGTATTTT. This codes for CASSLGRRERSTDTQYF.

This clonotype was recorded once. This chain joins TRBV30 and TRBJ2-4, with 9 bases lining up with TRBD1. The CDR3 length is 15 residues. CDR1 and CDR2 (germline): GTSNPN, SVGIG (reference sequence). After removal of 3 bases from V and 1 base from J, the junction contained 4 bases not matched to a gene. As DNA, the CDR3 is TGTGCCTGGAGAGGACAGGGGAGGGCCAAAAACATTCAGTACTTC. It is translated as CAWRGQGRAKNIQYF.

This chain joins TRBV28 and TRBJ1-1; D remains ambiguous. Looked up from germline, CDR1 is MDHEN and CDR2 is SYDVKM. CDR3 length: 14 residues. V lost 2 bases and J 2 bases, leaving 9 bases between the germline ends. Written as DNA, the CDR3 is TGTGCCAGCAGTTTAATAGACCTAAACACTGAAGCTTTCTTT. Protein product: CASSLIDLNTEAFF.

The rearrangement uses TRBV19 and TRBJ1-3; 8 bases fit TRBD1. The germline V gene has CDR1 LNHDA and CDR2 SQIVND (reference sequence). V lost 3 bases and J lost 4; bases outside the gene matches: 2. This CDR3 comprises 14 residues. In nucleotides, the CDR3 is TGTGCCAGTAGTATCCAGGGGGCCGGAAACACCATATATTTT. Translated, it gives CASSIQGAGNTIYF.

CDR3 DNA sequence: TGTGCCAGCAGCCCGGAATCCGGGACAGGGGGCTACGAGCAGTTCTTC. It is translated as CASSPESGTGGYEQFF. This chain uses TRBV7-6 with TRBJ2-1; 12 nucleotides match TRBD1. Trimming took 5 bases from V and 10 from J; bases not matched to a gene: 12. Germline CDR1 SGHVS, CDR2 FNYEAQ. The CDR3 loop spans 16 amino acids.

The V gene is TRBV20-1, the J gene TRBJ1-4; no definite D call. Germline V gene sequence: CDR1 DFQATT, CDR2 SNEGSKA (reference sequence). The CDR3 contains 12 residues. Trimming stripped 0 bases from V and 13 bases from J, with 12 bases between. CDR3 region: CSARESGNRLFF. The CDR3, as DNA: TGCAGTGCTAGAGAGTCCGGGAATAGACTGTTTTTT.

The rearrangement uses TRBV5-1 and TRBJ1-1; D possibly corresponds to TRBD1 (6 bases). V was shortened by 4 bases and J by 2 bases, with 12 bases between the two germline ends. Per the germline V gene, CDR1 is SGHRS and CDR2 is YFSETQ. The CDR3 is 14 amino acids. The CDR3 coding sequence is TGCGCCAGCAGCCCAGGGGCGCTTAACACTGAAGCTTTCTTT. Its protein product is CASSPGALNTEAFF.

This clonotype was detected a few times. The rearrangement uses TRBV20-1 and TRBJ2-2; 8 positions agree with TRBD2. Germline CDR1 DFQATT, CDR2 SNEGSKA (reference sequence). This CDR3 has 19 amino acids. V shed 0 bases, J shed 5 bases, and the junction held 17 bases outside the gene matches. The CDR3 loop is CSARDPGVGAGGETGELFF. The CDR3 coding sequence is TGCAGTGCTAGAGATCCGGGAGTTGGGGCGGGAGGCGAAACCGGGGAGCTGTTTTTT.

In this sample, this clonotype turned up once. The genes are TRBV5-1 and TRBJ1-5; D ambiguous. The CDR3 spans 14 residues. Germline CDR1 is SGHRS and CDR2 is YFSETQ. Trimming stripped 0 bases from V and 7 bases from J, with 11 bases between. The CDR3 nucleotides read TGCGCCAGCAGCTTGGAAGGGCTGGGGCAGCCCCAGCATTTT. Its protein is CASSLEGLGQPQHF.